A single sample gave rise to the 21 T cell receptor beta chains below, sequenced in a study of preoperative IRX-2 immunotherapy in early breast cancer (dated by TCRdb to between 2018 and 2020). Preparation of the library involved the immunoSEQ multiplex PCR assay. TCRdb's version of the immuneACCESS table is confined to in-frame rearrangements and falls short of the full clone set. An unresolved V gene accounts for under half of the shortfall where checked; the remainder is of unknown origin. The sample contains roughly 57,000 clones, 94% of them found a single time. The ten largest make up around 1.7% of the sample. Explained via the paper, the treatment or condition label denotes: preoperative locoregional IRX-2 cytokine immunotherapy. This specimen was collected from a patient treated with IRX-2 immunotherapy. These receptors came from a human donor with breast cancer.

The gene calls are TRBV6-1 and TRBJ1-3; possible D gene TRBD1, 6 bases. This CDR3 is built from 15 residues. The V gene lost 6 bases and the J gene lost 3 bases, with 15 bases spanning the gap. Germline CDR1 is MNHNS and CDR2 is SASEGT. CDR3 coding DNA: TGTGCCAGCAGCCCAGGGGAGACTGTTGGAAACACCATATATTTT. Its translation: CASSPGETVGNTIYF.

The V call is TRBV5-4, the J call TRBJ2-5; 8 positions agree with TRBD2. Germline CDR1 is SGHNT and CDR2 is YYREEE (reference sequence). Trimming removed 7 bases from V and 5 bases from J; junction bases left unmatched: 7. CDR3 length equals 13 residues. DNA of the CDR3: TGTGCCAGCGCCCCGGGGGGGCCCGAGACCCAGTACTTC. Amino acids: CASAPGGPETQYF.

The V gene is TRBV20-1, the J gene TRBJ2-4; D is unresolved. Trimming left V 6 bases short and J 2 bases short, with 5 bases between. The CDR3 extends over 11 amino acids. Germline V gene sequence: CDR1 DFQATT, CDR2 SNEGSKA (reference sequence). CDR3 residues: CSARTKNIQYF. The CDR3 DNA is TGCAGTGCCCGCACCAAAAACATTCAGTACTTC.

The chain employs TRBV15 and TRBJ2-5; D call uncertain. V shed 4 bases and J shed 1 base, with 7 bases lying between them. This CDR3 spans 13 amino acids. The germline V gene has CDR1 LNHNV and CDR2 YYDKDF (reference sequence). Here the CDR3 reads CATSKRRQETQYF. The CDR3 bases are TGTGCCACCAGCAAAAGACGCCAAGAGACCCAGTACTTC. Variable domain in full (rest from reference TRBV15 and TRBJ2-5): DAMVIQNPRYQVTQFGKPVTLSCSQTLNHNVMYWYQQKSSQAPKLLFHYYDKDFNNEADTPDNFQSRRPNTSFCFLDIRSPGLGDTAMYLCATSKRRQETQYFGPGTRLLVL.

The chain has TRBV7-2 and TRBJ1-1; 7 bases are shared with TRBD1. This CDR3 has 17 amino acids. V shed 5 bases, J shed 0 bases, and the junction held 12 bases outside the gene matches. Germline V gene lookup returns CDR1 SGHTA and CDR2 FQGNSA. The CDR3 bases are TGTGCCAGCAGCCCCCCCCGACAGGGAACCATGAACACTGAAGCTTTCTTT. The encoded protein is CASSPPRQGTMNTEAFF.

The chain carries TRBV11-2 and TRBJ2-2; 12 nucleotides agree with TRBD2. The CDR3 runs to 17 residues. V dropped 3 bases and J dropped 7; count of bases not matched to a gene: 9. In germline, CDR1 is SGHAT, CDR2 FQNNGV. CDR3 nucleotide sequence: TGTGCCAGCAGCTTCGTCCCTAGCGGGAGGGTCGTCGGGGAGCTGTTTTTT. Its translation is CASSFVPSGRVVGELFF.

The count of this clone is one. The chain couples TRBV6-5 to TRBJ1-1; no clear D gene. The CDR3 spans 14 residues. The V gene lost 0 bases and the J gene lost 1 base, with 6 bases spanning the gap. Germline loops: CDR1 MNHEY, CDR2 SVGAGI. Written as DNA, the CDR3 is TGTGCCAGCAGTTACTCCCCTGGGAACACTGAAGCTTTCTTT. Translation: CASSYSPGNTEAFF.

The V and J genes are TRBV5-1 and TRBJ2-5, with 7 nucleotides matching TRBD2. Trimming at V came to 4 bases and at J to 5 bases, leaving 8 bases not matched to a gene. This CDR3 has 14 residues. The V gene's germline CDR1 is SGHRS and CDR2 YFSETQ. This CDR3 is CASSKNMGGETQYF. The CDR3 region has the DNA TGCGCCAGCAGCAAAAACATGGGAGGGGAGACCCAGTACTTC.

The V and J genes are TRBV10-2 and TRBJ2-3, with D unclear. V lost 6 bases and J lost 0, with 4 bases in between. Germline CDR1 reads WSHSY; CDR2 reads SAAADI. The CDR3 extends over 12 amino acids. The CDR3 protein is CASRISTDTQYF. The DNA for the CDR3 is TGCGCCAGCAGGATTAGCACAGATACGCAGTATTTT.

The DNA for the CDR3 is TGTGCCAGCAGAAGAACCGGTACAGGGGACACCATATATTTT. Its protein product is CASRRTGTGDTIYF. The chain has TRBV9 and TRBJ1-3; 7 bases match TRBD1. Germline values: CDR1 SGDLS, CDR2 YYNGEE. The CDR3 contains 14 residues. The J segment lost 8 bases and the V segment lost 5 bases, leaving 10 bases of the junction unmatched.

In this sample, this clone turned up once. The rearrangement joins TRBV11-2 to TRBJ2-5, with 12 bases lining up with TRBD1. Germline values: CDR1 SGHAT, CDR2 FQNNGV. The CDR3 has 15 amino acids. With 7 bases clipped from V and 4 bases from J, the junction kept 7 bases outside the gene matches. CDR3 DNA: TGTGCCAGCAATAAGGGGACAGGGGGCGCAGAGACCCAGTACTTC. Its protein product is CASNKGTGGAETQYF.

The chain carries TRBV29-1 and TRBJ1-1; no definite D call. Germline CDR1 and CDR2: SQVTM and ANQGSEA. Trimming left V 6 bases short and J 7 bases short, with 12 bases between. This CDR3 is built from 11 residues. DNA of the CDR3: TGCAGCGTCGACTCTGACATTGAAGCTTTCTTT. Translating it yields CSVDSDIEAFF. The complete variable domain, with remaining parts taken from reference TRBV29-1 and TRBJ1-1, reads SAVISQKPSRDICQRGTSLTIQCQVDSQVTMMFWYRQQPGQSLTLIATANQGSEATYESGFVIDKFPISRPNLTFSTLTVSNMSPEDSSIYLCSVDSDIEAFFGQGTRLTVV.

The rearrangement links TRBV4-3 to TRBJ2-3, with D tentatively TRBD1 or TRBD2 (6 bases each). The CDR3 is 14 amino acids. Trimming cost V 1 base and J 5 bases, with 10 bases left between them. Germline values: CDR1 LGHNA, CDR2 YSLEER. CDR3 coding DNA: TGCGCCAGCAGCCAAGCCGGGGGCGGAGATACGCAGTATTTT. Amino acids: CASSQAGGGDTQYF.

The rearrangement uses TRBV5-6 and TRBJ2-3, with TRBD1 matching 9 bases. The V segment lost 0 bases and the J segment 2 bases; nucleotides outside the gene matches: 4. CDR1 is SGHDT and CDR2 is YYEEEE in the germline V gene. This CDR3 region has 16 residues. The CDR3 DNA sequence: TGTGCCAGCAGCTTGGTTCGGGACAGGGACACAGATACGCAGTATTTT. Its translation is CASSLVRDRDTDTQYF. The full variable domain, in which reference TRBV5-6 and TRBJ2-3 provide the parts outside the CDR3, is DAGVTQSPTHLIKTRGQQVTLRCSPKSGHDTVSWYQQALGQGPQFIFQYYEEEERQRGNFPDRFSGHQFPNYSSELNVNALLLGDSALYLCASSLVRDRDTDTQYFGPGTRLTVL.

The chain uses TRBV28 and TRBJ1-5; D is unresolved. Germline V CDR1 and CDR2: MDHEN, SYDVKM. V was shortened by 1 base and J by 0 bases, with 10 bases between the two germline ends. This CDR3 is 16 amino acids long. DNA of the CDR3: TGTGCCAGCAGTTTATTGGCCGCTTTTAGCAATCAGCCCCAGCATTTT. Protein product: CASSLLAAFSNQPQHF.

This clone was observed a single time. This sequence joins TRBV9 and TRBJ2-7, with D unresolved. Germline CDR1 SGDLS, CDR2 YYNGEE. The CDR3 length is 15 residues. V lost 0 bases and J lost 2, with 12 bases in between. CDR3 protein: CASSVGSNGAYEQYF. The CDR3, as DNA: TGTGCCAGCAGCGTAGGTTCGAACGGAGCCTACGAGCAGTACTTC.

The V gene is TRBV4-1, the J gene TRBJ1-5; a possible D gene is TRBD1 (6 bases). The CDR3 spans 14 residues. V lost 1 base to trimming and J lost 7 bases, with 11 bases between them. The V gene's germline CDR1 is MGHRA and CDR2 YSYEKL. The CDR3 loop is CASSQVGRGQPQHF. DNA for the CDR3: TGCGCCAGCAGCCAAGTGGGGAGGGGGCAGCCCCAGCATTTT.

The chain joins TRBV7-2 to TRBJ2-7; 8 bases align to TRBD1. V lost 7 bases and J lost 1; bases outside the gene matches: 6. The CDR3 spans 14 residues. Germline-derived CDR1 and CDR2 are SGHTA and FQGNSA. DNA of the CDR3: TGTGCCAGCATTGCAGGGGGCATTTCCTACGAGCAGTACTTC. Translation gives CASIAGGISYEQYF.

The V and J genes are TRBV28 and TRBJ2-6; D is uncertain. V lost 2 bases and J lost 0, with 2 bases in between. CDR1 and CDR2 (germline): MDHEN, SYDVKM. This CDR3 is built from 14 residues. The CDR3 sequence is CASSLGSGANVLTF. The DNA for the CDR3 is TGTGCCAGCAGTTTAGGCTCTGGGGCCAACGTCCTGACTTTC.

This rearrangement joins TRBV18 to TRBJ2-7, with D unclear. The V and J ends lost 2 bases and 3 bases respectively, with 20 bases between them. This CDR3 spans 17 amino acids. The germline CDR1 and CDR2 sequences are KGHSH and LQKENI. CDR3: CASSPGSKGVRFYEQYF. The DNA of the CDR3 is TGTGCCAGCTCACCAGGGTCCAAGGGCGTCCGGTTCTACGAGCAGTACTTC.

The chain combines TRBV7-2 with TRBJ1-2; a weak D match, TRBD1 (5 bases). The CDR3 is made up of 14 amino acids. Germline V gene data show CDR1 as SGHTA and CDR2 as FQGNSA. V gave up 2 bases and J gave up 4 bases, with 11 bases separating them. CDR3 sequence (DNA): TGTGCCAGCAGCTTAAGGGGAATAACCTATGGCTACACCTTC. This gives the protein CASSLRGITYGYTF.